A selection of T cell receptor beta chains follows, all from one sample in a study of blood T cell repertoires in COVID-19. Libraries were prepared by immunoSEQ multiplex PCR; TCRdb keeps only in-frame clonotypes and omits some of them. This sample yields 450,000 to 500,000 clones, of which 75% to 90% are seen a single time; approximately 8.3% belongs to the top ten. The sample consisted of PBMCs or T cells enriched from blood (not recorded which). These receptors all come from a woman aged 60-75 years who had recovered from COVID-19. The CDR3 runs from the conserved cysteine through the conserved F or W. D genes are given only for firm matches. Some rows mark clone size as missing; the rest say once, few, many or name a class of expanded clone.

v_call,j_call,d_call,clone_size,cdr3_nt,cdr3_aa
TRBV5-1,TRBJ2-7,TRBD1,.,TGCGCCAGCAGTAAGGGGACAGGGGAATACGAGCAGTACTTC,CASSKGTGEYEQYF
TRBV19,TRBJ2-1,TRBD2,.,TGTGCCAGTAGTATCGGGGCTAGCGGATTCGTGGGCAATGAGCAGTTCTTC,CASSIGASGFVGNEQFF
TRBV18,TRBJ2-2,.,.,TGTGCCAGCTCACCCGGAGGAGGCCCGAGGGAGCTGTTTTTT,CASSPGGGPRELFF
TRBV19,TRBJ2-2,.,.,TGTGCCGGACAACAGGGACAAGCCCTTAACACCGGGGAGCTGTTTTTT,CAGQQGQALNTGELFF
TRBV19,TRBJ1-2,TRBD1,.,TGTGCCAGTAGTATAAGTGGGACAGCTTTGGATGGCTACACCTTC,CASSISGTALDGYTF
TRBV12-5,TRBJ1-4,.,.,TGTGCTAGTGGTGCATCAAGAAAGGGGGAAAAACTGTTTTTT,CASGASRKGEKLFF
TRBV6-5,TRBJ1-2,.,.,TGTGCCAGCAGTTACGGGGGGGGAATTAACTATGGCTACACCTTC,CASSYGGGINYGYTF
TRBV6-1,TRBJ1-5,.,.,TGTGCCAGCACCGACTTCCCCGGAGGTCAGCCCCAGCATTTT,CASTDFPGGQPQHF
TRBV7-9,TRBJ1-1,.,few,TGTGCCAGCAGCTTAACCGGACAGAAGAACACTGAAGCTTTCTTT,CASSLTGQKNTEAFF
TRBV27,TRBJ1-6,.,.,TGTGCCAGCAGTTTCTTGACAGGCCCGAGCTCCTATAATTCACCCCTCCACTTT,CASSFLTGPSSYNSPLHF
TRBV2,TRBJ2-7,TRBD1,.,TGTGCCAGCAGCGAAGGCCGGGACAGAAGCTCCTACGAGCAGTACTTC,CASSEGRDRSSYEQYF
TRBV9,TRBJ1-6,.,.,TGTGCCAGCAGCGTAGGGACAGCTAATTCACCCCTCCACTTT,CASSVGTANSPLHF
TRBV6-2/TRBV6-3,TRBJ1-5,TRBD1,few,TGTGCCAGCAGTCCCCATTTAGGGGGCCGGAGCAATCAGCCCCAGCATTTT,CASSPHLGGRSNQPQHF
TRBV5-4,TRBJ1-1,.,.,TGTGCCAGCAGCTATGACAGTCACACTGAAGCTTTCTTT,CASSYDSHTEAFF
TRBV18,TRBJ2-3,TRBD2,.,TGTGCCAGCTCATCAATACGGACTAGCGGGGGGTCCGATACGCAGTATTTT,CASSSIRTSGGSDTQYF
TRBV11-2,TRBJ2-5,TRBD1,.,TGTGCCAGCAGCTTTGCAGGGGGACAAGAGACCCAGTACTTC,CASSFAGGQETQYF
TRBV24-1,TRBJ2-3,TRBD2,.,TGTGCCACCAGTGACTTAGCGGGGGGCCTTACCACAGATACGCAGTATTTT,CATSDLAGGLTTDTQYF
TRBV19,TRBJ1-6,TRBD1,.,TGTGCCACCACCGGACAGGGTAATTCACCCCTCCACTTT,CATTGQGNSPLHF
TRBV5-5,TRBJ2-2,TRBD2,.,TGTGCCAGCAGCTCCGGGGGGGGTAACACCGGGGAGCTGTTTTTT,CASSSGGGNTGELFF
TRBV7-9,TRBJ1-1,.,.,TGTGCCAGCAGCTTAGTCAGTGGCGGGACTGAAGCTTTCTTT,CASSLVSGGTEAFF
TRBV10-3,TRBJ2-3,TRBD2,.,TGTGCCATCAGTGAGGGACTAGCGCCCACAGATACGCAGTATTTT,CAISEGLAPTDTQYF
TRBV5-1,TRBJ1-1,TRBD1,.,TGCGCCAGCAGCTTGAGGCAGGGGGACACTGAAGCTTTCTTT,CASSLRQGDTEAFF
TRBV7-9,TRBJ2-7,TRBD2,.,TGTGCCAGCAGCAAACTAGCGGTGAGCTCCTACGAGCAGTACTTC,CASSKLAVSSYEQYF
TRBV5-1,TRBJ2-1,TRBD2,.,TGCGCCAGCACCGATAGCGGGGAATCCTACAATGAGCAGTTCTTC,CASTDSGESYNEQFF
TRBV4-1,TRBJ2-1,TRBD1,.,TGCGCCAGCAGCCAAGGGACAGGGGAGGCCTACAATGAGCAGTTCTTC,CASSQGTGEAYNEQFF
TRBV29-1,TRBJ1-2,TRBD1,.,TGCAGCGTCCGACAGGGGGACTATGGCTACACCTTC,CSVRQGDYGYTF
TRBV9,TRBJ2-1,.,.,TGTGCCAGCAGCTTCCGGGACTCCTCCAATGAGCAGTTCTTC,CASSFRDSSNEQFF
TRBV5-1,TRBJ2-1,TRBD2,few,TGCGCCAGCAGCCCGGGAGGGACTAGCGGGGGGTACAATGAGCAGTTCTTC,CASSPGGTSGGYNEQFF
TRBV6-5,TRBJ1-1,.,.,TGTGCCAGCAGCACTCCGGGAAAAGGGAACACTGAAGCTTTCTTT,CASSTPGKGNTEAFF
TRBV10-3,TRBJ2-6,.,once,TGTGCCATCAGTGGACAGATCTCTGGGGCCAACGTCCTGACTTTC,CAISGQISGANVLTF
TRBV30,TRBJ2-2,TRBD1,.,TGTGCTGCCGGGACAGGGAACACCGGGGAGCTGTTTTTT,CAAGTGNTGELFF
TRBV25-1,TRBJ1-6,.,.,TGTGCCAGCAGTCCGTTCGGGCAGGGTTCACCCCTCCACTTT,CASSPFGQGSPLHF